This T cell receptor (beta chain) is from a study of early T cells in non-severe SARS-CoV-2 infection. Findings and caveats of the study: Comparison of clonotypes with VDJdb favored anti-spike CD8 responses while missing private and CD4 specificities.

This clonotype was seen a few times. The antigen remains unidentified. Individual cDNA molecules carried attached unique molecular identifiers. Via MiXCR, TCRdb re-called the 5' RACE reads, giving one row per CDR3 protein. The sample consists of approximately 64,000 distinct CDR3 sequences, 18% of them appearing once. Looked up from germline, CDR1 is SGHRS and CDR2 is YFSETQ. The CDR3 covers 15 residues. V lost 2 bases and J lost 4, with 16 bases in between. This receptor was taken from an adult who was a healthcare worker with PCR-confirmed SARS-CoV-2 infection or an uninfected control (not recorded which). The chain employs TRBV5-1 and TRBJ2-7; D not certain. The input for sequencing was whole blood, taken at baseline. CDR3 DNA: TGCGCCAGCAGCTTAGGTACAGCACAGTTGTACGAGCAGTACTTC. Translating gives CASSLGTAQLYEQYF.